The sequence of this TCR beta chain was determined in a study of blood T cell repertoires in COVID-19. Study-wide context: Samples representing acute and convalescent COVID-19 were sourced from the United States, Italy and Spain. PBMCs, B-cell-depleted T cells, or T cells were the source of the cDNA or gDNA that made up the material.

Germline-derived CDR1 and CDR2 are SGHTA and FQGNSA. The V end lost 4 bases, the J end lost 2 bases, and 18 bases lay between the germline ends. This CDR3 spans 16 amino acids. Under the authors' procedure: It was from reference gene primer amplification that nucleated cell counts were estimated. Sequencing was performed with immunoSEQ multiplex PCR; in TCRdb, only in-frame clones are kept and a portion is missing. V and J calls and clone size are as listed in that table; D and trimming were resolved from the DNA. The data contain roughly 260,000 clones, 82% of them seen just once; the ten biggest clones take up 4.7%.

The chain combines TRBV7-2 with TRBJ2-7, with a tentative D call TRBD1 (6 bases). The sample taken for sequencing was peripheral blood. The sequence came from a woman between 65 and 79 years old with acute or convalescent COVID-19. The DNA of the CDR3 is TGTGCCAGCAGCTGGCGCTCGCGGACAGCGCCCTACGAGCAGTACTTC. Encoded protein: CASSWRSRTAPYEQYF.